Below are 5 T cell receptor beta chains sequenced from a single sample in a study of blood T cells in healthy people across ages. The second PCR ran 7 to 11 cycles with a sample-barcoded 5' primer and J-beta primers. MiXCR, applied by TCRdb to the 5' RACE reads, yields one record per CDR3 protein. The repertoire holds 910,000 or so distinct CDR3 sequences, with 51% as singletons. Input material: blood. Source of these receptors: a woman aged 55-69 years in good health.

This clonotype was observed a few times. CDR3: CSVDPVRGNNEQFF. CDR3 nucleotide sequence: TGCAGCGTTGACCCCGTTCGCGGCAACAATGAGCAGTTCTTC. The chain uses TRBV29-1 and TRBJ2-1, with unresolved D. CDR1 is SQVTM, CDR2 ANQGSEA, per germline. The CDR3 spans 14 residues. V gave up 3 bases and J gave up 5 bases, with 14 bases separating them.

The chain employs TRBV2 and TRBJ1-4; D might be TRBD1 (5 bases). This CDR3 contains 14 residues. V lost 6 bases and J 8 bases, leaving 16 bases between the germline ends. The V gene's germline CDR1 is SNHLY and CDR2 FYNNEI. The DNA for the CDR3 is TGTGCCAGCAGGGGAGGATTTGGGGACGAAAAACTGTTTTTT. Amino acid sequence: CASRGGFGDEKLFF. The complete variable domain, with remaining parts taken from reference TRBV2 and TRBJ1-4, reads EPEVTQTPSHQVTQMGQEVILRCVPISNHLYFYWYRQILGQKVEFLVSFYNNEISEKSEIFDDQFSVERPDGSNFTLKIRSTKLEDSAMYFCASRGGFGDEKLFFGSGTQLSVL.

V and J are TRBV20-1 and TRBJ2-7, with D unclear. The CDR3 has 12 residues. Germline assignment: CDR1 DFQATT and CDR2 SNEGSKA (reference sequence). Between the trimmed V and J ends, which lost 5 bases and 4 bases, there was a span of 12 bases. In DNA, the CDR3 is TGCAGTGCTGCAGGCGCTTCTTACGAGCAGTACTTC. This encodes CSAAGASYEQYF.

Comments on this clonotype: Germline and junction disagree at one end, which may indicate a read error. The rearrangement joins TRBV4-1 to TRBJ2-5; D possibly uses TRBD1 or TRBD2 (5 bases each). The CDR3 length is 15 residues. CDR1 and CDR2 (germline): MGHRA, YSYEKL. The CDR3 region is CANSALRGEGETQYF. CDR3 nucleotide sequence: TGCGCCAACAGCGCTCTTCGAGGAGAGGGGGAGACCCAGTACTTC.

The chain recombines TRBV29-1 with TRBJ1-4; D is possibly TRBD1 (6 bases). V was shortened by 6 bases and J by 3 bases, with 11 bases between the two germline ends. Germline CDR1 reads SQVTM; CDR2 reads ANQGSEA. CDR3 length equals 13 residues. CDR3 residues: CSVQEGANEKLFF. In DNA, the CDR3 is TGCAGCGTCCAGGAGGGGGCTAATGAAAAACTGTTTTTT.